The source of this T cell receptor (beta chain) is a study of technical replicates of blood from a handful of donors. Germline CDR1 reads MGHRA; CDR2 reads YSYEKL. CDR3 length equals 14 residues. The V end lost 6 bases, the J end lost 1 base, and 12 bases lay between the germline ends. Produced via immunoSEQ multiplex PCR; TCRdb's table is partial and in-frame only. The data contain under 100,000 clones, about 97% of them singletons. Sequencing used T cells isolated from PBMCs. The chain is built from TRBV4-1 and TRBJ1-1; D may be TRBD1 (5 bases). The TCR was taken from a human donor in good health. The CDR3 nucleotides read TGCGCCAGCAGACCGACAGCGACGAACACTGAAGCTTTCTTT. Residues: CASRPTATNTEAFF.